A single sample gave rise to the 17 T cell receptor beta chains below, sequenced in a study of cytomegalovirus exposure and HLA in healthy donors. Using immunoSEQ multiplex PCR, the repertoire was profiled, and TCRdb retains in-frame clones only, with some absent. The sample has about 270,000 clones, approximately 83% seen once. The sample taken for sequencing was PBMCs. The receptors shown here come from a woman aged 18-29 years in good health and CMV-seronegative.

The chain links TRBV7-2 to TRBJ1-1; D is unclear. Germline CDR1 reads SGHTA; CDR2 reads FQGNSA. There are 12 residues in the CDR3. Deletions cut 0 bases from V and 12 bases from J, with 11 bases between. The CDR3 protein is CASSLAVGSSFF. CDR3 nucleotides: TGTGCCAGCAGCTTAGCAGTCGGGAGCTCTTTCTTT.

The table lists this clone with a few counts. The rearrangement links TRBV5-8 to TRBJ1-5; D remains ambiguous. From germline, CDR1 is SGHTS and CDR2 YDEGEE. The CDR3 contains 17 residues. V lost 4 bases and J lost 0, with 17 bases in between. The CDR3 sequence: CASSRLKSSYSNQPQHF. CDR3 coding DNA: TGTGCCAGCAGCCGACTCAAGTCCTCCTATAGCAATCAGCCCCAGCATTTT. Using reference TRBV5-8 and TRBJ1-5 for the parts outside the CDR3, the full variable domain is EAGVTQSPTHLIKTRGQQATLRCSPISGHTSVYWYQQALGLGLQFLLWYDEGEERNRGNFPPRFSGRQFPNYSSELNVNALELEDSALYLCASSRLKSSYSNQPQHFGDGTRLSIL.

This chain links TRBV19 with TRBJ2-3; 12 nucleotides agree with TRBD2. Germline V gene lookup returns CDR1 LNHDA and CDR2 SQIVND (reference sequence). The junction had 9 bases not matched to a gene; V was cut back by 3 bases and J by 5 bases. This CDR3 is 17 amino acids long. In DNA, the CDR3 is TGTGCCAGTAGTATTTTCCTAGCGGGAGGGTGGGGAGATACGCAGTATTTT. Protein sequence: CASSIFLAGGWGDTQYF.

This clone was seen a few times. The CDR3 DNA follows: TGCAGCGGCAGGGATAACTATGGCTACACCTTC. Protein: CSGRDNYGYTF. The chain is built from TRBV29-1 and TRBJ1-2, with D perhaps TRBD1 (5 bases). Trimming left V 7 bases short and J 1 base short, with 7 bases between. Germline-derived CDR1 and CDR2 are SQVTM and ANQGSEA. CDR3 length: 11 residues. Complete variable domain (other parts from reference TRBV29-1 and TRBJ1-2): SAVISQKPSRDICQRGTSLTIQCQVDSQVTMMFWYRQQPGQSLTLIATANQGSEATYESGFVIDKFPISRPNLTFSTLTVSNMSPEDSSIYLCSGRDNYGYTFGSGTRLTVV.

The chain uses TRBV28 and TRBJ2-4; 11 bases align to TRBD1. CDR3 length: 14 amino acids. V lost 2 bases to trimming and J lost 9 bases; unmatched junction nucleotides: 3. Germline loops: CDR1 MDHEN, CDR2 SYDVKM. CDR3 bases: TGTGCCAGCAGTTTAGGACAGGGGGCCAGCATTCAGTACTTC. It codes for CASSLGQGASIQYF.

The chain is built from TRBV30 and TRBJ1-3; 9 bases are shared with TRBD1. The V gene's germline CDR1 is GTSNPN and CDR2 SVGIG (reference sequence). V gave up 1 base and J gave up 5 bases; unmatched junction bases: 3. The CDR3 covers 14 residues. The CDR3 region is CAWSATGGRNTIYF. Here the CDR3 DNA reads TGTGCCTGGAGTGCGACAGGGGGTAGAAACACCATATATTTT. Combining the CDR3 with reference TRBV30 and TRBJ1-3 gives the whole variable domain SQTIHQWPATLVQPVGSPLSLECTVEGTSNPNLYWYRQAAGRGLQLLFYSVGIGQISSEVPQNLSASRPQDRQFILSSKKLLLSDSGFYLCAWSATGGRNTIYFGEGSWLTVV.

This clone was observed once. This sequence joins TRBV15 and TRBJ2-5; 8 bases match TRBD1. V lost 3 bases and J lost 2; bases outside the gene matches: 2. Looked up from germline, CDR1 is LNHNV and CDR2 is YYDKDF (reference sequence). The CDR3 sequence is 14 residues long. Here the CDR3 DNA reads TGTGCCACCAGCAGGAGGACAGGGCAAGAGACCCAGTACTTC. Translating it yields CATSRRTGQETQYF.

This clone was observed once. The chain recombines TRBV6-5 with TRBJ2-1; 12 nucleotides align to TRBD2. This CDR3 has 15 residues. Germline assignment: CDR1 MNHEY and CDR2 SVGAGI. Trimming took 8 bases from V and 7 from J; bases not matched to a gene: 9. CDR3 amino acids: CASVILAGGGNEQFF. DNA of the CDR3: TGTGCCAGCGTTATACTAGCGGGGGGAGGGAATGAGCAGTTCTTC.

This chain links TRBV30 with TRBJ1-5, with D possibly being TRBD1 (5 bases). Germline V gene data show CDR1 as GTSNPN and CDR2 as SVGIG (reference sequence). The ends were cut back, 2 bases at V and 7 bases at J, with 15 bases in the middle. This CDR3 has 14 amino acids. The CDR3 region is CAWSPGHRLQPQHF. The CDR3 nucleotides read TGTGCCTGGAGTCCCGGGCACAGGTTACAGCCCCAGCATTTT.

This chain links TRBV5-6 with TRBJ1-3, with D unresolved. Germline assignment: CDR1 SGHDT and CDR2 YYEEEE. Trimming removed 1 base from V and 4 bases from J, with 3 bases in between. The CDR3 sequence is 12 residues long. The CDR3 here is CASSLQGNTIYF. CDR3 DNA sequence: TGTGCCAGCAGCTTGCAAGGAAACACCATATATTTT.

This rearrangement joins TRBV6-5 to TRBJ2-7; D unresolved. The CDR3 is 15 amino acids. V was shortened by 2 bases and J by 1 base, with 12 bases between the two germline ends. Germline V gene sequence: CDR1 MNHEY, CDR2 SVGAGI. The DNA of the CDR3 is TGTGCCAGCAGTTACGCCGGTCACGGGTCCTACGAGCAGTACTTC. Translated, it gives CASSYAGHGSYEQYF.

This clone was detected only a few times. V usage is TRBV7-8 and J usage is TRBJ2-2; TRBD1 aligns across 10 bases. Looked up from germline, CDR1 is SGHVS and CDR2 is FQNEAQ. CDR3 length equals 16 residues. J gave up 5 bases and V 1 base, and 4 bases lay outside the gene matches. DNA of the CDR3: TGTGCCAGCAGCTTAGGACAGGGGGCGGGGACCGGGGAGCTGTTTTTT. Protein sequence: CASSLGQGAGTGELFF.

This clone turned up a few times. The CDR3 DNA sequence: TGTGCCAGCAGCTTAGAGGCAGGTCCTAACTTCTATGGCTACACCTTC. This sequence encodes CASSLEAGPNFYGYTF. This chain links TRBV7-6 with TRBJ1-2; no clear D gene. CDR3 length equals 16 residues. V was trimmed by 1 base and J by 4 bases, leaving 16 bases between them. The germline CDR1 and CDR2 sequences are SGHVS and FNYEAQ.

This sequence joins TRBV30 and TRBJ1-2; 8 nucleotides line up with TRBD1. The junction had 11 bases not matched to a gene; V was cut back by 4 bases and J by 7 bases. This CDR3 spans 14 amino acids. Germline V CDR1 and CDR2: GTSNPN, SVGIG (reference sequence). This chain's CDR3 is CAWNRQGLGSGYTF. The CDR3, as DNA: TGTGCCTGGAACCGACAGGGGTTAGGCTCTGGCTACACCTTC.

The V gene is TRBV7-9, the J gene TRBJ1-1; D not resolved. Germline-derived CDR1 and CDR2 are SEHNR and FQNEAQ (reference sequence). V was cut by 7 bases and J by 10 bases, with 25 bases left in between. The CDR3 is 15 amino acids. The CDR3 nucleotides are TGTGCCAGCATCAGGCCCAACAGAGTTACAGAGTCAGCTTTCTTT. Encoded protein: CASIRPNRVTESAFF.

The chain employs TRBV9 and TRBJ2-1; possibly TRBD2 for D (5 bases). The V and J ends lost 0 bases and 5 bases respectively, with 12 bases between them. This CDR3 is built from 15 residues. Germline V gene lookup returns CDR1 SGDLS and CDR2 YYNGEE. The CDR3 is CASSVGGGADNEQFF. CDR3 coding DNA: TGTGCCAGCAGCGTAGGCGGCGGAGCGGACAATGAGCAGTTCTTC.

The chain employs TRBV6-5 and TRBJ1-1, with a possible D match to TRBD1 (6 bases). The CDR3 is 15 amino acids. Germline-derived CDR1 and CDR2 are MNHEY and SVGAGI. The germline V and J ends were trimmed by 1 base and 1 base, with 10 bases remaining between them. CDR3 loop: CASSYFGGANTEAFF. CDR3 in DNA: TGTGCCAGCAGTTACTTTGGGGGCGCGAACACTGAAGCTTTCTTT.